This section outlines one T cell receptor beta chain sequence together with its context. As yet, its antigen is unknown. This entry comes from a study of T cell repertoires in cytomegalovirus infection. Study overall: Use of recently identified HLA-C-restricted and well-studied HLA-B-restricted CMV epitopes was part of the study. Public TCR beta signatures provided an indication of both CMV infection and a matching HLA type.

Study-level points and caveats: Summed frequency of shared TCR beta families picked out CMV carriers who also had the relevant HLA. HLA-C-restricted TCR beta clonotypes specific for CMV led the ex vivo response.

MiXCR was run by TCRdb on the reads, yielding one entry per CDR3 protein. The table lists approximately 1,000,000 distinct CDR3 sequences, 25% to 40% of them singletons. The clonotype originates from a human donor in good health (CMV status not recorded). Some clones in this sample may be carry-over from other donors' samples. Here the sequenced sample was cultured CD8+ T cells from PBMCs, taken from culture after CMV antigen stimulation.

The CDR3 loop reads CASSLEASGAAYEQYF. The DNA for the CDR3 is TGTGCCAGCAGCTTAGAGGCATCTGGGGCAGCCTACGAGCAGTACTTC. The V and J genes are TRBV7-2 and TRBJ2-7, with D perhaps matching TRBD1 (5 bases). The V and J ends lost 1 base and 2 bases respectively, with 15 bases between them. This CDR3 is 16 amino acids long. Germline values: CDR1 SGHTA, CDR2 FQGNSA.